Sequencing of this T cell receptor beta chain was carried out in a study of T cell responses to AZD1222 COVID-19 vaccine. Study-wide results and caveats: Elevations in Spike-specific TCR breadth and depth followed administration of two AZD1222 doses.

This clone appeared a single time. Its target is unknown. TCRdb's table, derived via immunoSEQ multiplex PCR, lists solely in-frame clones and lacks some. This repertoire shows 85,000 to 130,000 clones, approximately 93% found once; its top ten account for about 5%. The junction had 4 bases not matched to a gene; V was cut back by 6 bases and J by 4 bases. The CDR3 runs to 14 residues. CDR1 MDHEN and CDR2 SYDVKM come from the germline V gene. The rearrangement links TRBV28 to TRBJ1-5; TRBD1 agrees at 9 bases. The clonotype originates from an adult in good health. The sample in question was peripheral blood, obtained on day 0 of AZD1222 vaccination. CDR3: CASRGQGMNQPQHF. The DNA of the CDR3 is TGTGCCAGCAGGGGACAGGGAATGAATCAGCCCCAGCATTTT.